Below, 31 T cell receptor beta chains from the same sample are listed, as sequenced in a study of T cell repertoires in cytomegalovirus infection. TCRdb called the reads again in MiXCR, with one record for every CDR3 protein. Of approximately 150,000 distinct CDR3 sequences detected, roughly 17% appear once; the ten largest clones hold around 20%. The sequencing input was CD8+ T cells from PBMCs. The receptor set was obtained from a human donor in good health (CMV status not recorded). Some clones in this sample may be carry-over from other donors' samples.

This clonotype has a handful of counts. The chain links TRBV19 to TRBJ2-2; 7 bases are shared with TRBD1. This CDR3 has 13 amino acids. Germline V gene data show CDR1 as LNHDA and CDR2 as SQIVND (reference sequence). Trimming cost V 10 bases and J 4 bases; bases outside gene matches: 6. CDR3 residues: CATGQVITGELFF. CDR3 coding DNA: TGTGCCACCGGACAGGTTATCACCGGGGAGCTGTTTTTT.

The V call is TRBV7-8, the J call TRBJ2-7; 7 bases are shared with TRBD1. The CDR3 sequence is 15 residues long. J gave up 3 bases and V 1 base, and 6 bases lay outside the gene matches. Germline V lookup: CDR1 SGHVS, CDR2 FQNEAQ. The DNA of the CDR3 is TGTGCCAGCAGCTTAGAAAGGGACAGCCTCTACGAGCAGTACTTC. This sequence encodes CASSLERDSLYEQYF.

In its sample, this clonotype was seen a few times. The rearrangement joins TRBV19 to TRBJ2-7, with D possibly TRBD2 on 5 matching bases. CDR3 length: 13 amino acids. V lost 4 bases and J 4 bases, leaving 11 bases between the germline ends. Germline V gives CDR1 LNHDA, CDR2 SQIVND (reference sequence). The DNA for the CDR3 is TGTGCCAGTAGTACCATTGGAGGATACGAGCAGTACTTC. This translates into CASSTIGGYEQYF.

In this sample, this clonotype turned up a few times. V gene TRBV15 combines with J gene TRBJ2-1; D is tentatively TRBD1 or TRBD2 (5 bases each). Germline CDR1 is LNHNV and CDR2 is YYDKDF (reference sequence). The CDR3 length is 12 residues. V was shortened by 3 bases and J by 9 bases, with 9 bases between the two germline ends. CDR3 in amino acids: CATSRGTAEQFF. The CDR3 DNA is TGTGCCACCAGCAGGGGGACGGCTGAGCAGTTCTTC.

The rearrangement joins TRBV5-5 to TRBJ2-7, with TRBD1 as a possible D gene (6 bases). V was pared by 1 base and J by 2 bases, with 10 bases between. The CDR3 covers 14 residues. The germline V gene has CDR1 SGHKS and CDR2 YYEKEE (reference sequence). The CDR3 reads CASSLPGATYEQYF. The CDR3 region has the DNA TGTGCCAGCAGCTTGCCAGGGGCCACCTACGAGCAGTACTTC.

In its sample, this clonotype was seen a few times. The chain couples TRBV7-9 to TRBJ2-1, with 7 bases lining up with TRBD2. V trimming: 5 bases; J trimming: 10 bases; junction bases outside the gene matches: 8. The germline V gene encodes CDR1 SEHNR and CDR2 FQNEAQ (reference sequence). This CDR3 region has 13 residues. The CDR3 here is CASSPRAGSEQFF. As DNA, the CDR3 is TGTGCCAGCAGCCCACGAGCGGGAAGCGAGCAGTTCTTC.

In the case of this clonotype: The junction differs from germline at one of its ends, possibly a read error. The chain employs TRBV7-2 and TRBJ1-6; D is ambiguous. Germline V gene sequence: CDR1 SGHTA, CDR2 FQGNSA. This CDR3 has 15 residues. This chain's CDR3 is CAGSSTILRTSPLHF. The CDR3 region has the DNA TGTGCCGGCAGCTCCACAATCCTGAGGACTTCACCCCTCCACTTT.

V and J are TRBV27 and TRBJ2-2, with unresolved D. The CDR3 has 14 amino acids. The germline V gene encodes CDR1 MNHEY and CDR2 SMNVEV (reference sequence). V lost 0 bases to trimming and J lost 7 bases, with 9 bases between them. CDR3 loop: CASSLSGYSGELFF. The CDR3 DNA sequence: TGTGCCAGCAGTTTATCGGGGTATAGCGGGGAGCTGTTTTTT.

This clonotype turned up a few times. V usage is TRBV4-3 and J usage is TRBJ2-7; 8 bases line up with TRBD2. From germline, CDR1 is LGHNA and CDR2 YSLEER. Trimming at V came to 0 bases and at J to 3 bases, leaving 13 bases not matched to a gene. The CDR3 consists of 18 residues. As DNA, the CDR3 is TGCGCCAGCAGCCAAGAAGAGAACGGGGGGGGAGAGGGCTACGAGCAGTACTTC. Protein: CASSQEENGGGEGYEQYF.

J is TRBJ2-7 and V is TRBV7-8; the match to TRBD2 covers 8 bases. Losses at the gene ends were 5 bases for V and 5 bases for J; bases not matched to a gene: 11. The germline gives CDR1 SGHVS, CDR2 FQNEAQ. The CDR3 totals 15 residues. The CDR3 DNA sequence: TGTGCCAGCAGCCCGCGGGGGGTAGCGTCTCACGAGCAGTACTTC. Amino acids: CASSPRGVASHEQYF.

The rearrangement uses TRBV5-4 and TRBJ2-1; D ambiguous. The CDR3 has 15 amino acids. Germline CDR1 and CDR2: SGHNT and YYREEE (reference sequence). V dropped 1 base and J dropped 0 bases, with 8 bases sitting between them. This CDR3 reads CASSLYESSYNEQFF. In DNA, the CDR3 is TGTGCCAGCAGCTTGTACGAGAGCTCCTACAATGAGCAGTTCTTC. The full variable domain, with the rest looked up from reference TRBV5-4 and TRBJ2-1, is ETGVTQSPTHLIKTRGQQVTLRCSSQSGHNTVSWYQQALGQGPQFIFQYYREEENGRGNFPPRFSGLQFPNYSSELNVNALELDDSALYLCASSLYESSYNEQFFGPGTRLTVL.

This chain joins TRBV7-9 and TRBJ2-1; 9 bases are shared with TRBD1. The CDR3 is 16 amino acids. Germline V lookup: CDR1 SEHNR, CDR2 FQNEAQ (reference sequence). The V gene end was trimmed by 5 bases and the J gene end by 3 bases; junction bases not matched to a gene: 8. CDR3 in amino acids: CASSPGTGTRYNEQFF. The CDR3 nucleotides read TGTGCCAGCAGCCCGGGGACAGGGACTCGCTACAATGAGCAGTTCTTC.

The V and J genes are TRBV7-7 and TRBJ2-5, with TRBD2 matching 10 bases. Trimming took 1 base from V and 3 from J; bases not matched to a gene: 2. This CDR3 is built from 15 residues. Germline V gives CDR1 SSHAT, CDR2 FNYEAQ (reference sequence). CDR3 in DNA: TGTGCCAGCAGCTTAGAGCTAGCGGGAGAAGAGACCCAGTACTTC. Translation: CASSLELAGEETQYF.

The chain is built from TRBV7-9 and TRBJ1-2, with D perhaps matching TRBD1 (6 bases). V shed 11 bases and J shed 4 bases, with 11 bases lying between them. Germline V gene lookup returns CDR1 SEHNR and CDR2 FQNEAQ (reference sequence). The CDR3 totals 11 residues. The CDR3, as DNA: TGTGCCGACCCGGGGGCCTATGGCTACACCTTC. Protein sequence: CADPGAYGYTF.

Of note for this clonotype: It may be a read error: a sequence one base away is much more abundant. The V gene is TRBV4-3, the J gene TRBJ2-7; D not certain. V dropped 3 bases and J dropped 4 bases, with 13 bases sitting between them. The CDR3 loop spans 14 amino acids. Germline V lookup: CDR1 LGHNA, CDR2 YSLEER. This CDR3 reads CASSHDPIGYEQYF. In DNA form, the CDR3 reads TGCGCCAGCAGCCATGATCCAATAGGGTACGAGCAGTACTTC.

The V and J genes are TRBV27 and TRBJ2-5, with D uncertain. The CDR3 runs 14 residues. The germline CDR1 and CDR2 sequences are MNHEY and SMNVEV (reference sequence). V lost 2 bases, J lost 1 base, and 8 bases lay in between. The CDR3 loop is CASSLRLGQETQYF. The CDR3 DNA follows: TGTGCCAGCAGTTTAAGATTGGGCCAAGAGACCCAGTACTTC.

The chain employs TRBV7-3 and TRBJ2-7, with D possibly being TRBD2 (5 bases). CDR3 size: 13 residues. The V gene lost 5 bases and the J gene lost 4 bases, with 12 bases spanning the gap. CDR1 is SGHTA, CDR2 FQGTGA, per germline. CDR3 nucleotide sequence: TGTGCCAGCAGCCCGCAGGACTCGTACGAGCAGTACTTC. Translating it yields CASSPQDSYEQYF.

The chain combines TRBV4-1 with TRBJ2-5, with 13 nucleotides matching TRBD2. The CDR3 is 18 amino acids. Germline V gives CDR1 MGHRA, CDR2 YSYEKL. J gave up 3 bases and V 0 bases, and 7 bases lay outside the gene matches. The CDR3 region has the DNA TGCGCCAGCAGCCAAGATTCAGGGACTAGCGGGAACAAAGAGACCCAGTACTTC. Amino acids: CASSQDSGTSGNKETQYF.

This clonotype was seen a handful of times. This chain links TRBV28 with TRBJ2-7, with 10 bases identical to TRBD2. In germline, CDR1 is MDHEN, CDR2 SYDVKM. V dropped 1 base and J dropped 0; count of bases not matched to a gene: 3. The CDR3 is 16 amino acids. CDR3 sequence (DNA): TGTGCCAGCAGTTTATTGACTAGCGGGTTCTCCTACGAGCAGTACTTC. It is translated as CASSLLTSGFSYEQYF.

V usage is TRBV6-2 or TRBV6-3 and J usage is TRBJ2-1; D perhaps matches TRBD1 (6 bases). Germline-derived CDR1 and CDR2 are MNHEY and SVGEGT. V was shortened by 10 bases and J by 9 bases, with 22 bases between the two germline ends. This CDR3 comprises 14 residues. The CDR3 DNA reads as TGTGCCACCGTACAGTACAGGGACGTCCGTGAGCAGTTCTTC. It specifies CATVQYRDVREQFF.

This clonotype was found a few times. Relative to the germline gene, one junction end is altered; a read error may explain this. V is TRBV7-9 and J is TRBJ1-2; no firm D call. This CDR3 is built from 8 residues. In germline, CDR1 is SEHNR, CDR2 FQNEAQ (reference sequence). CDR3 DNA: TGTGCCAGCAGCCAAAGGGTCTTC. Encoded protein: CASSQRVF.

Notes on this clonotype: A single base separates this from a much larger clone, so it may be a read error. V and J are TRBV7-2 and TRBJ1-1; D possibly corresponds to TRBD1 (5 bases). This CDR3 is 14 amino acids long. Trimming took off 1 base at V and 1 base at J, with 7 bases between the two ends. The germline V gene encodes CDR1 SGHTA and CDR2 FQGNSA. CDR3 sequence (DNA): TGTGCCAGCAGCTTAGTTACAGGGAACACTGAAGCTTTCTTT. Its translation: CASSLVTGNTEAFF.

The V gene is TRBV28, the J gene TRBJ2-3; D uncertain. V was clipped by 2 bases and J by 0 bases, with 12 bases between them. From germline, CDR1 is MDHEN and CDR2 SYDVKM. The CDR3 totals 16 residues. The CDR3 DNA reads as TGTGCCAGCAGTTTAGCCACCTATTCTAGCACAGATACGCAGTATTTT. It specifies CASSLATYSSTDTQYF.

The chain joins TRBV20-1 to TRBJ2-3, with D perhaps matching TRBD2 (6 bases). Looked up from germline, CDR1 is DFQATT and CDR2 is SNEGSKA (reference sequence). This CDR3 has 14 residues. V lost 6 bases and J 4 bases, leaving 17 bases between the germline ends. This chain's CDR3 is CSAAPEGRADTQYF. In DNA, the CDR3 is TGCAGTGCCGCCCCGGAGGGTAGGGCAGATACGCAGTATTTT.

The J gene is TRBJ2-6, the V gene TRBV5-5; tentatively, D is TRBD1 (5 bases). The CDR3 consists of 15 residues. Trimming left V 2 bases short and J 12 bases short, with 18 bases between. Germline-derived CDR1 and CDR2 are SGHKS and YYEKEE (reference sequence). The CDR3 DNA follows: TGTGCCAGCAGCTTTAGGGCAGGGTCATTGATCGTCCTGACTTTC. Translating gives CASSFRAGSLIVLTF.

This chain links TRBV29-1 with TRBJ1-1; D may be TRBD1 (5 bases). V was clipped by 6 bases and J by 4 bases, with 9 bases between them. The germline CDR1 and CDR2 sequences are SQVTM and ANQGSEA. This CDR3 region has 11 residues. The CDR3 coding sequence is TGCAGCGTCCACGGGGGCACTGAAGCTTTCTTT. Amino acid sequence: CSVHGGTEAFF.

The chain couples TRBV29-1 to TRBJ2-7, with a possible D match to TRBD1 (5 bases). In germline, CDR1 is SQVTM, CDR2 ANQGSEA. The CDR3 covers 14 residues. V was trimmed by 8 bases and J by 4 bases, leaving 21 bases between them. The DNA of the CDR3 is TGCAGCCCCCAACGTCAGGGCCAAAAATACGAGCAGTACTTC. Translated: CSPQRQGQKYEQYF.

This clonotype was observed a few times. This sequence joins TRBV7-9 and TRBJ2-1, with TRBD2 matching 10 bases. In germline, CDR1 is SEHNR, CDR2 FQNEAQ (reference sequence). The CDR3 is 17 residues long. Trimming at V came to 6 bases and at J to 0 bases, leaving 8 bases not matched to a gene. CDR3 coding DNA: TGTGCCAGCAGGGGCAGCGGGAGGGCTGACTCCTACAATGAGCAGTTCTTC. This encodes CASRGSGRADSYNEQFF.

Here the CDR3 reads CASQTYEQFF. CDR3 bases: TGTGCCAGCCAGACGTATGAGCAGTTCTTC. This sequence joins TRBV2 and TRBJ2-1; D remains unclear. The CDR3 is 10 amino acids. Per germline, CDR1 SNHLY and CDR2 FYNNEI. Trimming pared 8 bases from V and 8 bases from J, leaving 7 bases between.

In this sample, this clonotype turned up many times. V gene TRBV6-2 or TRBV6-3 combines with J gene TRBJ2-7; D is unclear. Germline CDR1 MNHEY, CDR2 SVGEGT. This CDR3 region has 12 residues. V was pared by 2 bases and J by 6 bases, with 8 bases between. The CDR3 sequence: CASSYIGAEQYF. The CDR3 nucleotides are TGTGCCAGCAGTTACATTGGTGCCGAGCAGTACTTC.

This clonotype was counted only a few times. The chain has TRBV20-1 and TRBJ1-5, with 8 bases identical to TRBD1. V lost 1 base to trimming and J lost 8 bases; unmatched junction nucleotides: 7. CDR1 and CDR2 from the germline V gene are DFQATT and SNEGSKA (reference sequence). CDR3 size: 14 residues. CDR3 region: CSARGTGRLEPQHF. The CDR3 DNA follows: TGCAGTGCTAGAGGGACAGGGCGTCTTGAGCCCCAGCATTTT.